These 15 T cell receptor beta chains share one sample of origin, sequenced in a study of CD8 T cells in Susac syndrome. The authors reverse transcribed 0.5 to 1 ug RNA with random hexamers. Via MiXCR, TCRdb re-called the immunoSEQ multiplex PCR reads, giving one row per CDR3 protein. The table includes approximately 120,000 distinct CDR3 sequences, around 94% detected once. Sequencing was carried out using CD4+ T cells from PBMCs. The receptor source for this set is a human donor in good health.

V and J are TRBV6-5 and TRBJ1-2, with TRBD1 identical over 9 bases. V was pared by 2 bases and J by 2 bases, with 0 bases of the junction left unmatched. CDR1 MNHEY and CDR2 SVGAGI come from the germline V gene. The CDR3 runs 14 residues. CDR3 protein: CASSYGTGNYGYTF. The CDR3 DNA follows: TGTGCCAGCAGTTACGGGACAGGGAACTATGGCTACACCTTC.

V is TRBV29-1 and J is TRBJ1-5; 10 bases fit TRBD1. The CDR3 extends over 12 amino acids. The trim removed 6 bases at V and 9 bases at J, leaving 5 bases unmatched. In germline, CDR1 is SQVTM, CDR2 ANQGSEA. CDR3 sequence (DNA): TGCAGCGTACGGACAGGGGGTCGGCCCCAGCATTTT. It specifies CSVRTGGRPQHF.

This chain links TRBV20-1 with TRBJ1-3; D is unresolved. Germline CDR1 reads DFQATT; CDR2 reads SNEGSKA (reference sequence). The CDR3 runs to 13 residues. With 2 bases removed from V and 4 bases from J, the gap between germline ends came to 9 bases. The CDR3 spells CSARSWAGNTIYF. As DNA, the CDR3 is TGCAGTGCTAGATCGTGGGCCGGAAACACCATATATTTT.

J is TRBJ2-3 and V is TRBV7-2; 10 nucleotides agree with TRBD2. This CDR3 is 13 amino acids long. CDR1 SGHTA and CDR2 FQGNSA come from the germline V gene. V dropped 5 bases and J dropped 11; count of bases not matched to a gene: 7. The CDR3 nucleotides read TGTGCCAGCAGCCGGACTAGCGGAGAGAAGCAGTATTTT. Amino acids: CASSRTSGEKQYF.

The rearrangement links TRBV6-2 or TRBV6-3 to TRBJ2-1, with 16 bases identical to TRBD2. The junction had 3 bases not matched to a gene; V was cut back by 4 bases and J by 0 bases. The CDR3 is made up of 18 amino acids. Per the germline V gene, CDR1 is MNHEY and CDR2 is SVGEGT. CDR3 bases: TGTGCCAGCAGTTCCGGGACTAGCGGGAGGGCCTCCTACAATGAGCAGTTCTTC. Translated: CASSSGTSGRASYNEQFF.

The J gene is TRBJ1-1, the V gene TRBV5-4; tentative D call: TRBD1 (5 bases). V lost 5 bases, J lost 4 bases, and 9 bases lay in between. This CDR3 is built from 12 residues. The germline CDR1 and CDR2 sequences are SGHNT and YYREEE (reference sequence). The CDR3 sequence: CASSRQPTEAFF. The CDR3 DNA reads as TGTGCCAGCAGTCGACAGCCCACTGAAGCTTTCTTT.

The chain uses TRBV18 and TRBJ2-7; either TRBD1 or TRBD2 may supply D (6 bases each). Trimming cost V 1 base and J 3 bases, with 10 bases left between them. CDR3 length: 14 residues. Germline lookup yields CDR1 KGHSH and CDR2 LQKENI. The CDR3 DNA follows: TGTGCCAGCTCACCACGGCGGGACAACTACGAGCAGTACTTC. Amino acid sequence: CASSPRRDNYEQYF.

The genes are TRBV29-1 and TRBJ2-1; TRBD2 matches 14 bases. J lost 0 bases, V lost 3 bases, and 10 bases had no gene match. In germline, CDR1 is SQVTM, CDR2 ANQGSEA. This CDR3 has 19 amino acids. Here the CDR3 DNA reads TGCAGCGTTGACCATGCCGGGACTAGCGGGAGTAGCTCCTACAATGAGCAGTTCTTC. Amino acids: CSVDHAGTSGSSSYNEQFF.

J is TRBJ1-2 and V is TRBV12-3 or TRBV12-4; D is uncertain. The CDR3 consists of 12 residues. V shed 4 bases and J shed 4 bases, with 7 bases lying between them. CDR3 sequence (DNA): TGTGCCAGCAGTTCCGACATCTATGGCTACACCTTC. Its translation is CASSSDIYGYTF.

The J gene is TRBJ1-2, the V gene TRBV3-1, with D maybe TRBD1 (5 bases). CDR1 is LGHDT and CDR2 is YNNKEL in the germline V gene (reference sequence). V was cut by 0 bases and J by 8 bases, with 10 bases left in between. The CDR3 loop spans 13 amino acids. CDR3 amino acids: CASSQEYGGGYTF. In nucleotides, the CDR3 is TGTGCCAGCAGCCAAGAGTATGGGGGAGGCTACACCTTC.

The chain has TRBV19 and TRBJ2-7; D is uncertain. This CDR3 spans 14 amino acids. V lost 3 bases to trimming and J lost 3 bases, with 12 bases between them. Germline lookup yields CDR1 LNHDA and CDR2 SQIVND (reference sequence). The CDR3: CASSIRGVGYEQYF. The CDR3 DNA sequence: TGTGCCAGTAGTATCAGAGGCGTAGGCTACGAGCAGTACTTC.

The chain combines TRBV29-1 with TRBJ2-1; the D gene is possibly TRBD1 (5 bases). This CDR3 contains 14 residues. From germline, CDR1 is SQVTM and CDR2 ANQGSEA. V gave up 5 bases and J gave up 4 bases, with 15 bases separating them. CDR3 DNA: TGCAGCGTTTCTAAGGACACGCTTTACAATGAGCAGTTCTTC. Residues: CSVSKDTLYNEQFF.

The chain couples TRBV5-1 to TRBJ2-5; TRBD2 aligns across 15 bases. Germline values: CDR1 SGHRS, CDR2 YFSETQ. J gave up 5 bases and V 4 bases, and 6 bases lay outside the gene matches. The CDR3 runs 16 residues. CDR3 nucleotide sequence: TGCGCCAGCAGCGGAGGGACTAGCGGGAGGATTGAGACCCAGTACTTC. Translated, it gives CASSGGTSGRIETQYF.

This clonotype is a singleton in its sample. The chain carries TRBV20-1 and TRBJ2-5, with TRBD1 matching over 8 bases. Unmatched junction bases numbered 12, after V lost 4 bases and J lost 5 bases. This CDR3 comprises 15 residues. Germline V gene sequence: CDR1 DFQATT, CDR2 SNEGSKA (reference sequence). CDR3 coding DNA: TGCAGTGCTAACCCCCAGGGCAGGGGGCGGGAGACCCAGTACTTC. Protein sequence: CSANPQGRGRETQYF.

The gene calls are TRBV12-3 or TRBV12-4 and TRBJ2-7; D is uncertain. The CDR3 runs 12 residues. Trimming removed 7 bases from V and 5 bases from J, with 12 bases in between. The CDR3 here is CASTRWADEQYF. The CDR3 nucleotides read TGTGCCAGCACTCGTTGGGCGGACGAGCAGTACTTC.